Below are 14 T cell receptor beta chains sequenced from a single sample in a study of control samples from healthy donors and cancer patients. Only in-frame clones appear in the TCRdb table, and some are missing; sequencing was by immunoSEQ multiplex PCR. The sample lists roughly 76,000 clones; 94% were seen once. Sample: blood. These receptors all stem from a woman aged 40 to 50 in good health.

V gene TRBV19 combines with J gene TRBJ2-7; D remains unclear. CDR3 length equals 15 residues. Germline assignment: CDR1 LNHDA and CDR2 SQIVND (reference sequence). V was pared by 4 bases and J by 2 bases, with 15 bases between. The CDR3: CASSKSQAITYEQYF. The CDR3 DNA sequence: TGTGCCAGTAGTAAAAGCCAGGCAATTACCTACGAGCAGTACTTC.

The chain combines TRBV12-5 with TRBJ2-5; D is undetermined. This CDR3 has 13 residues. CDR1 LGHNT and CDR2 FRNRAP come from the germline V gene. The V end was cut by 5 bases, the J end by 7 bases, with 14 bases between. In nucleotides, the CDR3 is TGTGCTAGTGGTCCGGGTGTCGCCGGGACCCAGTACTTC. Its protein product is CASGPGVAGTQYF.

The chain recombines TRBV6-6 with TRBJ1-3; D call uncertain. The germline V and J ends were trimmed by 0 bases and 0 bases, with 9 bases remaining between them. Per the germline V gene, CDR1 is MNHNY and CDR2 is SVGAGI (reference sequence). CDR3 length equals 16 residues. In DNA, the CDR3 is TGTGCCAGCAGTTACTCGAGTCAGAACTCTGGAAACACCATATATTTT. Translated: CASSYSSQNSGNTIYF.

The J gene is TRBJ2-2, the V gene TRBV4-2; D ambiguous. Trimming pared 0 bases from V and 6 bases from J, leaving 20 bases between. CDR3 length equals 18 residues. Looked up from germline, CDR1 is LGHNA and CDR2 is YNFKEQ. The CDR3 here is CASSQDGGGRVPPGELFF. Here the CDR3 DNA reads TGTGCCAGCAGCCAAGACGGTGGCGGTCGGGTACCTCCCGGGGAGCTGTTTTTT.

CDR3 sequence reads: CASSLWTSGTNEQFF. DNA of the CDR3: TGTGCCAGCAGTTTATGGACTAGCGGCACAAATGAGCAGTTCTTC. The rearrangement links TRBV27 to TRBJ2-1; 10 bases match TRBD2. Germline values: CDR1 MNHEY, CDR2 SMNVEV (reference sequence). The CDR3 length is 15 residues. J was trimmed by 7 bases and V by 1 base; bases with no gene match: 4.

The chain links TRBV9 to TRBJ1-1; D possibly corresponds to TRBD1 (5 bases). V gave up 0 bases and J gave up 3 bases, with 12 bases separating them. This CDR3 has 15 amino acids. CDR1 is SGDLS and CDR2 is YYNGEE in the germline V gene. DNA for the CDR3: TGTGCCAGCAGCGTAGATTTCGGGGGGGACACTGAAGCTTTCTTT. It specifies CASSVDFGGDTEAFF.

The chain employs TRBV10-1 and TRBJ2-2; no firm D call. V shed 3 bases and J shed 6 bases, with 11 bases lying between them. CDR3 length equals 14 residues. The V gene's germline CDR1 is WNHNN and CDR2 SYGVQD (reference sequence). CDR3 residues: CASSDMVESGELFF. CDR3 in DNA: TGCGCCAGCAGTGATATGGTAGAATCCGGGGAGCTGTTTTTT.

V and J are TRBV5-4 and TRBJ2-6; D gene unclear. From germline, CDR1 is SGHNT and CDR2 YYREEE (reference sequence). V was trimmed by 0 bases and J by 1 base, leaving 2 bases between them. The CDR3 is 14 residues long. CDR3 sequence reads: CASSLESGANVLTF. The CDR3 DNA sequence: TGTGCCAGCAGCTTGGAATCTGGGGCCAACGTCCTGACTTTC. The entire variable domain, with the rest obtained from reference TRBV5-4 and TRBJ2-6, is as follows: ETGVTQSPTHLIKTRGQQVTLRCSSQSGHNTVSWYQQALGQGPQFIFQYYREEENGRGNFPPRFSGLQFPNYSSELNVNALELDDSALYLCASSLESGANVLTFGAGSRLTVL.

The J gene is TRBJ2-3, the V gene TRBV15; D unresolved. V lost 0 bases, J lost 5 bases, and 12 bases lay in between. Germline V gene sequence: CDR1 LNHNV, CDR2 YYDKDF (reference sequence). The CDR3 loop spans 15 amino acids. The CDR3 nucleotides read TGTGCCACCAGCAGAGAGCCGGCCGGCATAGATACGCAGTATTTT. Protein sequence: CATSREPAGIDTQYF.

V is TRBV12-1 and J is TRBJ1-4; TRBD1, the table's D call, was not compared with the DNA. TRBV12-1 is recorded as a pseudogene. This CDR3 contains 16 residues. The CDR3 region is CASSLDTGGPNEKLFF. In nucleotides, the CDR3 is TGTGCCAGCAGCTTAGATACAGGGGGCCCTAATGAAAAACTGTTTTTT.

In its sample, this clone was seen a few times. V gene TRBV19 combines with J gene TRBJ2-2; D not certain. The germline V gene has CDR1 LNHDA and CDR2 SQIVND (reference sequence). This CDR3 contains 14 residues. Trimming shortened V by 6 bases and J by 3 bases, and 11 bases separated the two germline ends. CDR3 in amino acids: CASRYSKDTGELFF. The CDR3 region has the DNA TGTGCCAGTAGATACTCCAAGGACACCGGGGAGCTGTTTTTT.

The rearrangement joins TRBV12-3 or TRBV12-4 to TRBJ2-7; 7 nucleotides agree with TRBD1. This CDR3 region has 13 residues. Germline trimming cut 3 bases from V and 2 bases from J; bases unmatched to any gene: 1. CDR3 sequence: CASSFGQAYEQYF. The DNA for the CDR3 is TGTGCCAGCAGTTTCGGACAGGCCTACGAGCAGTACTTC.

CDR3 sequence (DNA): TGTGCCAGCAGCTTAACTCCGGGTGTTAGTAGGGATCATGGCTACACCTTC. Translated, it gives CASSLTPGVSRDHGYTF. The chain has TRBV7-3 and TRBJ1-2; D remains unclear. The CDR3 covers 17 residues. The V end lost 0 bases, the J end lost 6 bases, and 20 bases lay between the germline ends. Germline V gives CDR1 SGHTA, CDR2 FQGTGA.

V is TRBV7-8 and J is TRBJ2-7; D perhaps matches TRBD1 (6 bases). V was cut by 5 bases and J by 0 bases, with 23 bases left in between. The CDR3 length is 18 residues. The germline gives CDR1 SGHVS, CDR2 FQNEAQ. The CDR3: CASSPMVSRQASSYEQYF. In nucleotides, the CDR3 is TGTGCCAGCAGCCCTATGGTGTCCCGACAGGCTAGCTCCTACGAGCAGTACTTC.